This T cell receptor (beta chain) was identified during a study of T cells expressing NK-cell markers. Study overall: Sequencing covered eight donors, seven HCMV-seropositive and one seronegative.

TCR beta cDNA was generated via 5'RACE template switching incorporating UMIs. No DNA is given; TCRdb re-called the 5' RACE reads and lists each CDR3 protein once. Its clone listing holds about 390,000 distinct CDR3 sequences. As to this clonotype: Its antigen is unknown.

General study results and limits: It is unclear if expanded NKG2C-expressing clones target HCMV antigens. More than 5 of the donors carried dominant NKG2C+ clonotypes that took up about 1.0-7.5% of their CD8+ T cells.

Germline CDR1 and CDR2: LNHNV and YYDKDF (reference sequence). This CDR3 is built from 15 residues. Sequenced: blood T cells: a sorted CD56 or NKG2C T cell subset, CD4+ or CD8+ T cells, or bulk PBMC T cells (not recorded which). The source is a woman aged 50 to 65 in good health. This chain uses TRBV15 with TRBJ2-6; TCRdb's D call, TRBD1, is unchecked because there is no DNA. The CDR3 reads CATSRLGVGANVLTF.